This T cell receptor beta chain was captured in a study of identifying expanded T cells in peripheral blood. Whole-study findings and limits: Clone count variance between roughly 2-week samples rose with total template count. Technical replicates showed about 1.2 changed clones; roughly two weeks 15 to 20; four weeks 19.

A word on this clone: The antigen is not known.

Data came from immunoSEQ multiplex PCR; TCRdb stores just in-frame clones and leaves some out. Among tens of thousands of clones listed, about 90% were seen once. Collection occurred without any documented infections or immune events in donors. In germline, CDR1 is SGHVS, CDR2 FNYEAQ. The CDR3 totals 12 residues. V gave up 5 bases and J gave up 7 bases, with 6 bases separating them. Material: blood. The chain uses TRBV7-6 and TRBJ1-6; no clear D gene. This receptor was taken from a person aged 18 to 75 in good health. CDR3: CASSPLNSPLHF. CDR3 nucleotides: TGTGCCAGCAGCCCTCTAAATTCACCCCTCCACTTT.